This record concerns one T cell receptor beta chain sequence. This entry belongs to a study of early T cells in non-severe SARS-CoV-2 infection. In the study overall: RNA in bulk from unsorted whole blood was sequenced, and chains were unpaired.

Attachment of unique molecular identifiers to individual cDNA molecules was performed. TCRdb independently ran MiXCR on the 5' RACE reads; one entry per CDR3 protein. The data show some 83,000 distinct CDR3 sequences, about 9.4% seen once. The specimen was whole blood, collected at baseline. The clonotype was recovered from an adult who was a healthcare worker with PCR-confirmed SARS-CoV-2 infection or an uninfected control (not recorded which).

CDR3 sequence: CASTSRKRERSYEQYF. The CDR3 DNA follows: TGTGCCAGCACCAGCCGGAAGCGGGAGCGGTCCTACGAGCAGTACTTC. The chain uses TRBV4-2 and TRBJ2-7; TRBD2 matches 8 bases. There are 16 residues in the CDR3. The J segment lost 1 base and the V segment lost 7 bases, leaving 12 bases of the junction unmatched. Germline-derived CDR1 and CDR2 are LGHNA and YNFKEQ.